This T cell receptor beta chain originates from a study of blood T cell repertoires in COVID-19. The wider study: The samples span acute and convalescent COVID-19 from the United States, Italy and Spain. T cells, B-cell-depleted T cells, or PBMCs supplied cDNA or gDNA.

The germline V gene encodes CDR1 LNHDA and CDR2 SQIVND (reference sequence). Deletions cut 3 bases from V and 3 bases from J, with 23 bases between. CDR3 length: 18 residues. In the study's own analysis: Amplified reference gene primers provided the basis for estimating nucleated cell counts. Sequencing used immunoSEQ multiplex PCR; TCRdb keeps in-frame clones, though not all of them. Clonal size and the V and J genes are those of that table, whereas D and trimming came from the DNA. The sample lists more than 250,000 clones; approximately 85% were seen once. The chain joins TRBV19 to TRBJ2-5; weak D call: TRBD2 (6 bases). The sequenced sample was peripheral blood. The sequence came from a man aged 50 to 59 with active or convalescent COVID-19. Written as DNA, the CDR3 is TGTGCCAGTAGTATTCGCGGCGCCGGGAACCCGGGGGAAGAGACCCAGTACTTC. As protein: CASSIRGAGNPGEETQYF.